Listed below are T cell receptor beta chains from one sample, sequenced in a study of blood T cell repertoires in COVID-19. The repertoire was sequenced with immunoSEQ multiplex PCR; TCRdb's copy has only in-frame clones and lacks some. The top ten clones hold about 10% of a sample with around 150,000 clones, around 80% of them seen once. Sequenced: peripheral blood. The receptors were gathered from a man in his 60s who had recovered from COVID-19. Each CDR3 is given with its conserved first and last residue. A D gene is named only where the DNA matches it firmly. Size tells how often a clone was seen (once, few, many) or the class of an expanded clone, and some rows leave it out.

D gene: TRBD1; V gene: TRBV25-1; J gene: TRBJ1-1; clone size: few; CDR3 DNA: TGTGCCAGCAGTGGGGACAGGGAGGGCGGCACTGAAGCTTTCTTT; CDR3 protein: CASSGDREGGTEAFF
D gene: TRBD1; V gene: TRBV5-5; J gene: TRBJ1-2; clone size: NA; CDR3 DNA: TGTGCCAGCAGCTTGGAACAGGGGTATGGCTACACCTTC; CDR3 protein: CASSLEQGYGYTF
D gene: NA; V gene: TRBV6-6; J gene: TRBJ2-2; clone size: NA; CDR3 DNA: TGTGCCAGCATACCCCGGGGTAGCGGCGGCACCGGGGAGCTGTTTTTT; CDR3 protein: CASIPRGSGGTGELFF
D gene: NA; V gene: TRBV7-2; J gene: TRBJ1-4; clone size: NA; CDR3 DNA: TGTGCCAGCAGCTTAGGCACCACGGTCTTGAATGAAAAACTGTTTTTT; CDR3 protein: CASSLGTTVLNEKLFF
D gene: TRBD1; V gene: TRBV5-1; J gene: TRBJ2-7; clone size: many; CDR3 DNA: TGCGCCAGCAGCTTGTCGCCGGGACAGGCGGCCTACGAGCAGTACTTC; CDR3 protein: CASSLSPGQAAYEQYF
D gene: NA; V gene: TRBV4-2; J gene: TRBJ1-6; clone size: NA; CDR3 DNA: TGTGCCAGCAGCCAAGATCCCTCCAGGGGTAATTCACCCCTCCACTTT; CDR3 protein: CASSQDPSRGNSPLHF
D gene: NA; V gene: TRBV6-1; J gene: TRBJ2-1; clone size: NA; CDR3 DNA: TGTGCCAGCAGTGAAGTCGGTTATGAGCAGTTCTTC; CDR3 protein: CASSEVGYEQFF
D gene: TRBD1; V gene: TRBV6-6; J gene: TRBJ1-4; clone size: NA; CDR3 DNA: TGTGCCAGCAGCGGACAGGGGGCACCTAATGAAAAACTGTTTTTT; CDR3 protein: CASSGQGAPNEKLFF
D gene: TRBD1; V gene: TRBV6-5; J gene: TRBJ1-1; clone size: NA; CDR3 DNA: TGTGCCAGCAGCGATATTGGACAGGTGAACACTGAAGCTTTCTTT; CDR3 protein: CASSDIGQVNTEAFF
D gene: NA; V gene: TRBV25-1; J gene: TRBJ2-3; clone size: NA; CDR3 DNA: TGTGCCAGCAGTGCCTTGGCCCACACAGATACGCAGTATTTT; CDR3 protein: CASSALAHTDTQYF
D gene: TRBD1; V gene: TRBV11-2; J gene: TRBJ2-5; clone size: NA; CDR3 DNA: TGTGCCAGCAGCTTGGGGGGACAGGGGAGTCAGACCCAGTACTTC; CDR3 protein: CASSLGGQGSQTQYF
D gene: NA; V gene: TRBV14; J gene: TRBJ2-3; clone size: NA; CDR3 DNA: TGTGCCAGCAGCCAAGAATTAGCTCGGGCAGATACGCAGTATTTT; CDR3 protein: CASSQELARADTQYF
D gene: TRBD1; V gene: TRBV4-1; J gene: TRBJ2-3; clone size: NA; CDR3 DNA: TGCGCCAGCAGAGATAGGGACAGGGTAAATTCGGATACGCAGTATTTT; CDR3 protein: CASRDRDRVNSDTQYF
D gene: NA; V gene: TRBV6-2/TRBV6-3; J gene: TRBJ2-7; clone size: NA; CDR3 DNA: TGTGCCAGCAGTTACTCGATGTGGCACGAGCAGTACTTC; CDR3 protein: CASSYSMWHEQYF
D gene: TRBD1; V gene: TRBV18; J gene: TRBJ2-1; clone size: NA; CDR3 DNA: TGTGCCAGCTCAGAGAATTGGGACAGGGGGAAGGATGAGCAGTTCTTC; CDR3 protein: CASSENWDRGKDEQFF
D gene: TRBD1; V gene: TRBV4-2; J gene: TRBJ1-5; clone size: few; CDR3 DNA: TGTGCCAGCAGCCAAGGGGGACAGGGCAATCAGCCCCAGCATTTT; CDR3 protein: CASSQGGQGNQPQHF
D gene: NA; V gene: TRBV5-6; J gene: TRBJ1-1; clone size: NA; CDR3 DNA: TGTGCCAGCAGCTTGGGAATAACACTGAACACTGAAGCTTTCTTT; CDR3 protein: CASSLGITLNTEAFF
D gene: NA; V gene: TRBV1; J gene: TRBJ1-4; clone size: few; CDR3 DNA: TGCACCAGCAGCCAGGACAGGGGAGAAGAAAAACTGTTTTTT; CDR3 protein: CTSSQDRGEEKLFF
D gene: TRBD1; V gene: TRBV20-1; J gene: TRBJ2-7; clone size: NA; CDR3 DNA: TGCAGTGCTAGTGGGACAGGCAGGTCCTACGAGCAGTACTTC; CDR3 protein: CSASGTGRSYEQYF
D gene: NA; V gene: TRBV7-8; J gene: TRBJ1-3; clone size: once; CDR3 DNA: TGTGCCAGCAGCGTGCAGATCTCTGGAAACACCATATATTTT; CDR3 protein: CASSVQISGNTIYF
D gene: TRBD2; V gene: TRBV4-1; J gene: TRBJ2-3; clone size: NA; CDR3 DNA: TGCGCCAGCAGCCAAGGCAATTTACCGGGACTACCCTTGTATACGCAGTATTTT; CDR3 protein: CASSQGNLPGLPLYTQYF
D gene: TRBD1; V gene: TRBV2; J gene: TRBJ1-1; clone size: NA; CDR3 DNA: TGTGCCAGCAGTGGACAGGGCCTTATCCTGAACACTGAAGCTTTCTTT; CDR3 protein: CASSGQGLILNTEAFF
D gene: TRBD2; V gene: TRBV6-2/TRBV6-3; J gene: TRBJ2-5; clone size: NA; CDR3 DNA: TGTGCCAGCAGTTCGACTAGCAGAGAGACCCAGTACTTC; CDR3 protein: CASSSTSRETQYF
D gene: TRBD2; V gene: TRBV24-1; J gene: TRBJ2-3; clone size: NA; CDR3 DNA: TGTGCCACCAGTGGATCTCTCGCGGGGGACACAGATACGCAGTATTTT; CDR3 protein: CATSGSLAGDTDTQYF
D gene: NA; V gene: TRBV7-6; J gene: TRBJ1-4; clone size: NA; CDR3 DNA: TGTGCCAGCAGCTCTCAACCGTTACAGGGAGATGAAAAACTGTTTTTT; CDR3 protein: CASSSQPLQGDEKLFF
D gene: NA; V gene: TRBV5-1; J gene: TRBJ2-3; clone size: NA; CDR3 DNA: TGCGCCAGCAGCTTGGGAGACAGCCAAAATACGCAGTATTTT; CDR3 protein: CASSLGDSQNTQYF
D gene: NA; V gene: TRBV23-1; J gene: TRBJ1-2; clone size: NA; CDR3 DNA: TGCGCCAGCAGTCCCCCGCCCCCAGACAGGTACTATGGCTACACCTTC; CDR3 protein: CASSPPPPDRYYGYTF
D gene: NA; V gene: TRBV19; J gene: TRBJ2-2; clone size: NA; CDR3 DNA: TGTGCCAGTAGTATAGAGCCGGGGGCGGGGGCCGGGGAGCTGTTTTTT; CDR3 protein: CASSIEPGAGAGELFF
D gene: TRBD2; V gene: TRBV6-1; J gene: TRBJ2-3; clone size: NA; CDR3 DNA: TGTGCCAGCAGTGAGAGTACTAGCGGGGGGGCAGATACGCAGTATTTT; CDR3 protein: CASSESTSGGADTQYF
D gene: NA; V gene: TRBV10-3; J gene: TRBJ1-6; clone size: once; CDR3 DNA: TGTGCCGCCACGGGACTGATTAATTCACCCCTCCACTTT; CDR3 protein: CAATGLINSPLHF